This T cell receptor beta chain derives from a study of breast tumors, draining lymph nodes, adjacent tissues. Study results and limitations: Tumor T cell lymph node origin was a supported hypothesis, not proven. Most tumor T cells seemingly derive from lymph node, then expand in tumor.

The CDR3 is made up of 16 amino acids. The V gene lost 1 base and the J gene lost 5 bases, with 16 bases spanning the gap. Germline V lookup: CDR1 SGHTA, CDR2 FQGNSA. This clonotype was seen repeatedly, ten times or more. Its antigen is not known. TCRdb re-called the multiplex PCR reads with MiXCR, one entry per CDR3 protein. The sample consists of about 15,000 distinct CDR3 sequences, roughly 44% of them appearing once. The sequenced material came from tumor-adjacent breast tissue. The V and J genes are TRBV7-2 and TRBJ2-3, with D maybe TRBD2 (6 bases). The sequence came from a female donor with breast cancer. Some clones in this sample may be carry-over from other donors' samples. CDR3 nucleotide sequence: TGTGCCAGCAGCTTAGACCGGGGAGGAGTTATAGATACGCAGTATTTT. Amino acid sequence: CASSLDRGGVIDTQYF.